This T cell receptor (beta chain) was obtained from a study of blood T cell repertoires in COVID-19. Study details: Samples taken during acute and convalescent COVID-19 were collected in the United States, Italy and Spain. The analysed material was cDNA or gDNA that came from T cells, B-cell-depleted T cells, or PBMCs.

The CDR3 has 16 residues. The germline gives CDR1 PRHDT, CDR2 FYEKMQ (reference sequence). Trimming took 2 bases from V and 7 from J; bases not matched to a gene: 10. Per the study methods: Reference gene primer amplification gave nucleated cell count estimates. Sequenced by immunoSEQ multiplex PCR; TCRdb stores in-frame clones only, minus some. That table supplies the V and J calls and clone size; D and trimming were determined from the DNA. This sample has some 160,000 clones, with 78% found just once. The TCR comes from a woman aged 80 or over with acute or convalescent COVID-19. The rearrangement uses TRBV13 and TRBJ2-1; TRBD2 agrees at 8 bases. The sequencing sample was made of peripheral blood. CDR3 sequence: CASSLKKAGGKNEQFF. Written as DNA, the CDR3 is TGTGCCAGCAGCTTAAAAAAGGCGGGAGGTAAAAATGAGCAGTTCTTC.